This T cell receptor (beta chain) was retrieved from a study of T-cell memory formation after mild COVID-19. On the study more broadly: Clustering of TCRs was largely donor specific.

Whole-study results and caveats: Several responding clones turned up in pre-infection memory, indicating that cross-reactive memory may have taken part.

TCRdb redid the calling of the 5' RACE reads with MiXCR, one entry per CDR3 protein. Among around 300,000 distinct CDR3 sequences listed, roughly 13% were seen once. Germline CDR1 is SGHAT and CDR2 is FQNNGV. There are 13 residues in the CDR3. V gave up 6 bases and J gave up 7 bases, with 12 bases separating them. To note about this clonotype: Antigen: not known.

The chain combines TRBV11-2 with TRBJ2-2, with D perhaps TRBD2 (5 bases). The sequence derives from a man aged 18 to 30 who had mild COVID-19 (a few samples of this study predate the infection). Cell type and time point are not known. The sequencing sample was made of PBMCs or a T cell subset sorted from them (not recorded which). The CDR3 DNA is TGTGCCAGCAGTCGACCCGACTACGGGGAGCTGTTTTTT. It encodes CASSRPDYGELFF.